This T cell receptor (beta chain) was documented in a study of early T cells in non-severe SARS-CoV-2 infection. This clonotype was counted at least ten times. Its antigen is undetermined. Whole-study findings and limits: VDJdb-based annotation leaned toward anti-spike CD8 responses and missed private and CD4 specificities.

Researchers tagged individual cDNA molecules with unique molecular identifiers. A single record per CDR3 protein comes from TCRdb applying MiXCR to the 5' RACE reads. The sample includes some 96,000 distinct CDR3 sequences, approximately 10% of them seen just once. Here the sequenced sample was whole blood, taken at baseline. The clonotype originates from an adult who was a healthcare worker with PCR-confirmed SARS-CoV-2 infection or an uninfected control (not recorded which).

CDR3: CASSINRDTEAFF. Written as DNA, the CDR3 is TGTGCCAGCAGTATTAACAGGGACACTGAAGCTTTCTTT. The chain combines TRBV6-5 with TRBJ1-1, with D possibly matching TRBD1 (6 bases). CDR1 is MNHEY and CDR2 is SVGAGI in the germline V gene. Trimming cost V 5 bases and J 3 bases, with 10 bases left between them. The CDR3 contains 13 residues.